The TCR beta chain under discussion was sequenced for a study of T cells after somatic rescue of genetic block. Germline values: CDR1 SQVTM, CDR2 ANQGSEA. The CDR3 length is 12 residues. V shed 4 bases and J shed 7 bases, with 13 bases lying between them. This clone was recorded only once. This table comes from immunoSEQ multiplex PCR, and its TCRdb copy is limited to in-frame clones, with some not included. Among 67,000 or so clones, approximately 91% were seen once, and the ten largest hold around 2.8%. The receptor's source is a man aged 25 to 40. The genes are TRBV29-1 and TRBJ1-2; unclear D gene. What was sequenced was peripheral blood mononuclear cells (PBMCs). The CDR3 reads CSVAGRTGGYTF. CDR3 DNA: TGCAGCGTTGCGGGGAGGACGGGTGGCTACACCTTC.